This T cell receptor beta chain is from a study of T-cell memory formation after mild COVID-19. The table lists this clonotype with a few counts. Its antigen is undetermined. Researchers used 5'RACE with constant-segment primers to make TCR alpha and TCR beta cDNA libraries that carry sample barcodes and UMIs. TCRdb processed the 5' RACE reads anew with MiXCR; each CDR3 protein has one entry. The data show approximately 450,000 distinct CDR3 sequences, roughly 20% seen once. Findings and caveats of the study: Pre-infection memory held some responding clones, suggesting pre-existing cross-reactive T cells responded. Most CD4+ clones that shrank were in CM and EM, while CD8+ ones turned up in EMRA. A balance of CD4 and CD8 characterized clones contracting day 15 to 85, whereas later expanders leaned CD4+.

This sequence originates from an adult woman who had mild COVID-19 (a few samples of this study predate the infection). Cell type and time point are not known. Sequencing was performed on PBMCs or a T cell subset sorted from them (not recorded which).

The CDR3 sequence: CASIQAPVSNQPQHF. Here the CDR3 DNA reads TGTGCCAGCATTCAAGCTCCAGTTAGCAATCAGCCCCAGCATTTT. The chain recombines TRBV6-6 with TRBJ1-5; D not resolved. CDR1 is MNHNY and CDR2 is SVGAGI in the germline V gene (reference sequence). V shed 7 bases and J shed 0 bases, with 13 bases lying between them. The CDR3 contains 15 residues.